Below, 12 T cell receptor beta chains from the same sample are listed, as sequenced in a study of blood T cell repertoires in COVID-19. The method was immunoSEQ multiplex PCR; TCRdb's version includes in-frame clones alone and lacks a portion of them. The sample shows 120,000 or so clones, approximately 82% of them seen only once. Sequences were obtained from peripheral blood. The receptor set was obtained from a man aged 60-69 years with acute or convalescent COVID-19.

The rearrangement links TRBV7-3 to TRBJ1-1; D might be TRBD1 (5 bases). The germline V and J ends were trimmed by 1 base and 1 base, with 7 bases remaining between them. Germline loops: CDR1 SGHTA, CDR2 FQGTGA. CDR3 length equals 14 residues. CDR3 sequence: CASSLRGRNTEAFF. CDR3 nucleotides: TGTGCCAGCAGCTTAAGGGGCAGGAACACTGAAGCTTTCTTT.

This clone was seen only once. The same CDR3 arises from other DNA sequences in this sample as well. The CDR3 nucleotides read TGTGCCAGCAGTCCAGGGTACACTGAAGCTTTCTTT. Its translation is CASSPGYTEAFF. This chain joins TRBV12-3 or TRBV12-4 and TRBJ1-1; D may be TRBD1 (5 bases). The germline V and J ends were trimmed by 5 bases and 3 bases, with 7 bases remaining between them. The CDR3 runs 12 residues.

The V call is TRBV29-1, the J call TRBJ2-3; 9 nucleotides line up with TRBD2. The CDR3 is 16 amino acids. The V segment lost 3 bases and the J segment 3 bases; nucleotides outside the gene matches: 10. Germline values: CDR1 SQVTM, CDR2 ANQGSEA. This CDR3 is CSVEGFSGRLTDTQYF. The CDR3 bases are TGCAGCGTTGAGGGGTTTAGCGGGAGATTAACAGATACGCAGTATTTT.

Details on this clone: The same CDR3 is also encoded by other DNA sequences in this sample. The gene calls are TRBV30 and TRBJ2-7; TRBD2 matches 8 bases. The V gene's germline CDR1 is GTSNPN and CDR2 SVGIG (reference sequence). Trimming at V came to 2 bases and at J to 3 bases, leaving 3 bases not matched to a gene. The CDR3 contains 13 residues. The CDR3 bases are TGTGCCTGGAGTAGGAGCGGGAGCTACGAGCAGTACTTC. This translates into CAWSRSGSYEQYF. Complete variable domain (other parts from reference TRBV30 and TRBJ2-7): SQTIHQWPATLVQPVGSPLSLECTVEGTSNPNLYWYRQAAGRGLQLLFYSVGIGQISSEVPQNLSASRPQDRQFILSSKKLLLSDSGFYLCAWSRSGSYEQYFGPGTRLTVT.

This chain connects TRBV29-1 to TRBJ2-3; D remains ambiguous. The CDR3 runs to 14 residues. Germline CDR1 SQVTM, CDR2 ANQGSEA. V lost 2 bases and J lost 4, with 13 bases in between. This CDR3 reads CSVEPPGNPDTQYF. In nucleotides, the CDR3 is TGCAGCGTTGAACCCCCGGGTAACCCAGATACGCAGTATTTT.

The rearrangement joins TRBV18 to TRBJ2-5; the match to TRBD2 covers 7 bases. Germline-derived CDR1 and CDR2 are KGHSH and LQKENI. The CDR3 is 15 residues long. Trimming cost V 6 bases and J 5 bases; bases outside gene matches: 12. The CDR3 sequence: CASSQVAGGGETQYF. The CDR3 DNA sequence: TGTGCCAGCTCCCAGGTAGCGGGCGGCGGGGAGACCCAGTACTTC.

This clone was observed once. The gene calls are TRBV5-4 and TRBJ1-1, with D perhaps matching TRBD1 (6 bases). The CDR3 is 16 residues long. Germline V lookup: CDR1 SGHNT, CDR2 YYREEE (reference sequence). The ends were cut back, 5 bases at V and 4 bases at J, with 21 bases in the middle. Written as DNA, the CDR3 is TGTGCCAGCAGGCCCTACAAACAGGGCCTCATCACTGAAGCTTTCTTT. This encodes CASRPYKQGLITEAFF. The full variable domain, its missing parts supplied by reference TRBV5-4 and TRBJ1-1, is ETGVTQSPTHLIKTRGQQVTLRCSSQSGHNTVSWYQQALGQGPQFIFQYYREEENGRGNFPPRFSGLQFPNYSSELNVNALELDDSALYLCASRPYKQGLITEAFFGQGTRLTVV.

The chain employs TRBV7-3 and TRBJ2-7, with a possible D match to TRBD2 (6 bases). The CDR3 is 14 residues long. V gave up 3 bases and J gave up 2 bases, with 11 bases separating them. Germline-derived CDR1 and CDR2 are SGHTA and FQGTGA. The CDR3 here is CASSLGRGPYEQYF. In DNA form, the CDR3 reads TGTGCCAGCAGCTTGGGGCGGGGTCCCTACGAGCAGTACTTC.

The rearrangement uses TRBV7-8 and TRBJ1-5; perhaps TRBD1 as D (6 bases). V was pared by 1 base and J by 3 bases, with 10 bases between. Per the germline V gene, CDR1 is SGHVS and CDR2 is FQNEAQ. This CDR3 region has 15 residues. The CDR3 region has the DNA TGTGCCAGCAGCTTAGAAAGGACAGTCAATCAGCCCCAGCATTTT. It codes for CASSLERTVNQPQHF.

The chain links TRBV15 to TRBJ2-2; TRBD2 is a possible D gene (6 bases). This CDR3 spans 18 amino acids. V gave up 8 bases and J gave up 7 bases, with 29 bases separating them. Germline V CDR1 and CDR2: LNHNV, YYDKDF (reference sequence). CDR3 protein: CATRTTINAGDLDGELFF. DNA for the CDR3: TGTGCCACCCGGACTACAATCAATGCTGGAGATTTGGACGGGGAGCTGTTTTTT.

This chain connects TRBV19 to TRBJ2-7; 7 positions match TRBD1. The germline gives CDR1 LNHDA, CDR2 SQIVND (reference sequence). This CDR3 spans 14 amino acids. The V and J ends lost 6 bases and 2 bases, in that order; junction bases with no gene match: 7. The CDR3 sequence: CASRKDRDTYEQYF. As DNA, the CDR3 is TGTGCCAGTAGGAAAGACAGGGACACCTACGAGCAGTACTTC.

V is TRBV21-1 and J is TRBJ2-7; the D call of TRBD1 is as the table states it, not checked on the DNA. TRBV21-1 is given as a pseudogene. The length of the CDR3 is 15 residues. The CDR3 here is CATYPPRDRKYEQYF. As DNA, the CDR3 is TGTGCCACCTACCCCCCCCGGGACAGGAAATACGAGCAGTACTTC.